This entry is about one TCR beta chain. This sample was taken from a study of blood T cell repertoires in COVID-19. About the research overall: In each case, the material was cDNA or gDNA derived from T cells, B-cell-depleted T cells, or PBMCs.

The method was immunoSEQ multiplex PCR; TCRdb's version includes in-frame clones alone and lacks a portion of them. The repertoire holds roughly 150,000 clones, roughly 80% seen once, with about 5.3% in the top ten. The sample was PBMCs or T cells enriched from blood (not recorded which). The receptor was derived from a woman between 35 and 50 years old with acute COVID-19.

CDR3 in DNA: TGTGCCAGCAGCTTTATTGGGACTAGCGAACGACACACCGGGGAGCTGTTTTTT. It yields the protein CASSFIGTSERHTGELFF. The chain links TRBV7-9 to TRBJ2-2, with TRBD2 matching 10 bases. Germline CDR1 is SEHNR and CDR2 is FQNEAQ (reference sequence). The CDR3 totals 18 residues. V shed 3 bases, J shed 3 bases, and the junction held 10 bases outside the gene matches.